A single sample is the source of the 21 T cell receptor beta chains below, sequenced in a study of blood T cells in healthy people across ages. PCR was performed a second time for about 7 to 12 cycles using a sample-barcoded 5' primer and a J-beta primer mix. TCRdb reprocessed the 5' RACE reads with MiXCR, giving one entry per CDR3 protein. Of hundreds of thousands of distinct CDR3 sequences listed, about 52% are singletons. Sequenced: blood. Every receptor here comes from a woman aged 55-69 years in good health.

The V gene is TRBV2, the J gene TRBJ1-1; 9 nucleotides line up with TRBD1. Per the germline V gene, CDR1 is SNHLY and CDR2 is FYNNEI. J gave up 3 bases and V 11 bases, and 10 bases lay outside the gene matches. The CDR3 has 14 amino acids. CDR3 sequence: CADTGGAWDTEAFF. The CDR3 region has the DNA TGTGCCGACACAGGGGGCGCTTGGGACACTGAAGCTTTCTTT.

The chain couples TRBV11-1 to TRBJ2-3; TRBD2 agrees at 11 bases. Germline-derived CDR1 and CDR2 are SGHAT and FQDESV (reference sequence). V shed 2 bases and J 3 bases; nucleotides not matched to a gene: 4. The CDR3 sequence is 16 residues long. The CDR3 loop is CASSLTSGRRTDTQYF. CDR3 sequence (DNA): TGTGCCAGCAGCTTAACTAGCGGGAGAAGGACAGATACGCAGTATTTT.

The genes are TRBV4-3 and TRBJ1-5, with a tentative D call TRBD1 (5 bases). CDR1 and CDR2 from the germline V gene are LGHNA and YSLEER. The CDR3 totals 17 residues. V was trimmed by 0 bases and J by 0 bases, leaving 12 bases between them. The CDR3 here is CASSQDRERGSNQPQHF. CDR3 DNA: TGCGCCAGCAGCCAAGACAGGGAGCGGGGTAGCAATCAGCCCCAGCATTTT.

The V call is TRBV14, the J call TRBJ2-3; no reliable D call. Germline lookup yields CDR1 SGHDN and CDR2 FVKESK. Trimming stripped 0 bases from V and 3 bases from J, with 16 bases between. The CDR3 is 17 amino acids. CDR3 DNA: TGTGCCAGCAGCCAAGACAAGGGCAAGCCCCGTACAGATACGCAGTATTTT. Translation: CASSQDKGKPRTDTQYF.

The genes are TRBV7-9 and TRBJ2-7, with TRBD1 as a possible D gene (5 bases). V was pared by 4 bases and J by 1 base, with 14 bases between. CDR3 length equals 15 residues. Per germline, CDR1 SEHNR and CDR2 FQNEAQ (reference sequence). The CDR3 nucleotides are TGTGCCAGCAGCTCTTACCCTAGGGGATCCTACGAGCAGTACTTC. Amino acids: CASSSYPRGSYEQYF.

In DNA form, the CDR3 reads TGTGCCAGCCGAACGACGGTGCGGGGCAACTACGAGCAGTACTTC. Its protein is CASRTTVRGNYEQYF. V usage is TRBV6-5 and J usage is TRBJ2-7; TRBD2 is a possible D gene (6 bases). This CDR3 is 15 amino acids long. Germline lookup yields CDR1 MNHEY and CDR2 SVGAGI. V was clipped by 8 bases and J by 3 bases, with 20 bases between them.

The CDR3 nucleotides read TGTGCCAGCAGCCAAGCTGGGACTAGTTACAATGAGCAGTTCTTC. Protein product: CASSQAGTSYNEQFF. The V call is TRBV3-1, the J call TRBJ2-1; 8 nucleotides match TRBD2. Losses at the gene ends were 1 base for V and 4 bases for J; bases not matched to a gene: 3. This CDR3 contains 15 residues. From germline, CDR1 is LGHDT and CDR2 YNNKEL (reference sequence).

This clonotype occurred a few times. A much bigger clone sits one base away, suggesting this may be a read error. The V gene is TRBV3-1, the J gene TRBJ2-7, with 9 bases matching TRBD1. The CDR3 has 14 amino acids. Germline V lookup: CDR1 LGHDT, CDR2 YNNKEL (reference sequence). J was trimmed by 3 bases and V by 4 bases; bases with no gene match: 4. The CDR3 DNA reads as TGTGCCAGCAGCCCCGGGACAGGGTTCTACGAGCAGTACTTC. Protein: CASSPGTGFYEQYF.

The CDR3 loop is CASSQETGPGEAFF. The CDR3 DNA reads as TGTGCCAGCAGCCAAGAAACGGGGCCTGGGGAGGCTTTCTTT. The chain carries TRBV4-2 and TRBJ1-1; TRBD1 is a possible D gene (5 bases). The CDR3 contains 14 residues. Germline V lookup: CDR1 LGHNA, CDR2 YNFKEQ. Trimming removed 0 bases at V and 11 bases at J, with 16 bases between.

CDR3 protein: CASSVGLAGETGELFF. CDR3 coding DNA: TGTGCCAGCAGCGTAGGGCTAGCGGGAGAGACCGGGGAGCTGTTTTTT. The chain has TRBV9 and TRBJ2-2; 10 nucleotides line up with TRBD2. Unmatched junction bases numbered 4, after V lost 0 bases and J lost 5 bases. The CDR3 loop spans 16 amino acids. Germline values: CDR1 SGDLS, CDR2 YYNGEE.

The genes are TRBV25-1 and TRBJ1-1; possible D gene TRBD1, 5 bases. The V end was cut by 5 bases, the J end by 8 bases, with 9 bases between. The CDR3 length is 11 residues. Germline V gives CDR1 MGHDK, CDR2 SYGVNS. CDR3 DNA: TGTGCCAGCAGTCTGACAGACGAAGCTTTCTTT. It yields the protein CASSLTDEAFF.

The chain employs TRBV7-3 and TRBJ2-5, with TRBD1 as a possible D gene (6 bases). This CDR3 spans 17 amino acids. Germline V gives CDR1 SGHTA, CDR2 FQGTGA. V was clipped by 5 bases and J by 1 base, with 20 bases between them. As DNA, the CDR3 is TGTGCCAGCAGCCCAGGGGCCCCACGTCACTCCCAAGAGACCCAGTACTTC. Translated, it gives CASSPGAPRHSQETQYF.

J is TRBJ1-4 and V is TRBV15; 10 nucleotides line up with TRBD1. This CDR3 has 16 residues. The germline CDR1 and CDR2 sequences are LNHNV and YYDKDF (reference sequence). J was trimmed by 6 bases and V by 0 bases; bases with no gene match: 4. CDR3 DNA sequence: TGTGCCACCAGCAGAGATTGGGGGACAGGGGATGAAAAACTGTTTTTT. Its translation is CATSRDWGTGDEKLFF.

The chain recombines TRBV20-1 with TRBJ2-1; 15 bases map to TRBD2. The J call may be mistaken, given a closer DNA end match to TRBJ2-7. Germline CDR1 DFQATT, CDR2 SNEGSKA (reference sequence). This CDR3 contains 15 residues. This CDR3 reads CSAITGLAGGDEQYF. The CDR3 DNA sequence: TGCAGTGCTATTACGGGACTAGCGGGAGGTGATGAGCAGTACTTC.

V usage is TRBV4-3 and J usage is TRBJ2-5, with 7 bases matching TRBD2. The V and J ends lost 4 bases and 11 bases, in that order; junction bases with no gene match: 19. The CDR3 runs 16 residues. Germline values: CDR1 LGHNA, CDR2 YSLEER. The CDR3 sequence is CASSRLEGTTNNEQYF. For the CDR3, the DNA is TGCGCCAGCAGCCGTCTAGAAGGGACTACTAACAATGAGCAGTACTTC.

The chain employs TRBV2 and TRBJ1-2; no clear D gene. CDR1 SNHLY and CDR2 FYNNEI come from the germline V gene. The CDR3 covers 13 residues. V was trimmed by 5 bases and J by 3 bases, leaving 10 bases between them. As DNA, the CDR3 is TGTGCCAGCAGTAGCCCAGGATACTATGGCTACACCTTC. As protein: CASSSPGYYGYTF.

The chain has TRBV5-1 and TRBJ2-3; the D gene is possibly TRBD2 (7 bases). The germline gives CDR1 SGHRS, CDR2 YFSETQ. The CDR3 has 14 residues. V was clipped by 7 bases and J by 6 bases, with 18 bases between them. CDR3 nucleotides: TGCGCCAGCGGGGGGGCGAGACCGGCCGATACGCAGTATTTT. Translated: CASGGARPADTQYF.

The table lists this clonotype with many counts. The chain combines TRBV29-1 with TRBJ2-6, with 8 bases matching TRBD1. Germline CDR1 and CDR2: SQVTM and ANQGSEA. The CDR3 sequence is 15 residues long. The V and J ends lost 7 bases and 0 bases, in that order; junction bases with no gene match: 5. CDR3 sequence reads: CSARTGNSGANVLTF. Written as DNA, the CDR3 is TGCAGCGCCCGGACAGGGAACTCTGGGGCCAACGTCCTGACTTTC.

The chain combines TRBV20-1 with TRBJ2-5, with 8 bases identical to TRBD2. Germline V lookup: CDR1 DFQATT, CDR2 SNEGSKA (reference sequence). The length of the CDR3 is 15 residues. The J segment lost 5 bases and the V segment lost 3 bases, leaving 11 bases of the junction unmatched. This CDR3 reads CSARGTRVMLETQYF. CDR3 sequence (DNA): TGCAGTGCTAGGGGGACTAGAGTCATGTTGGAGACCCAGTACTTC.

The gene calls are TRBV20-1 and TRBJ2-2; the match to TRBD2 covers 7 bases. The junction had 3 bases not matched to a gene; V was cut back by 2 bases and J by 0 bases. Germline CDR1 is DFQATT and CDR2 is SNEGSKA (reference sequence). The CDR3 length is 15 residues. The CDR3 nucleotides read TGCAGTGCTAGACCCGGGACTACGAACACCGGGGAGCTGTTTTTT. It translates to CSARPGTTNTGELFF.

The chain is built from TRBV5-1 and TRBJ2-7, with a weak D call TRBD2 (5 bases). CDR1 and CDR2 (germline): SGHRS, YFSETQ. CDR3 size: 13 residues. Trimming stripped 7 bases from V and 7 bases from J, with 18 bases between. DNA for the CDR3: TGCGCCAGCGGGCGGGCCCGCTCCGAGGAGCAGTACTTC. Encoded protein: CASGRARSEEQYF.